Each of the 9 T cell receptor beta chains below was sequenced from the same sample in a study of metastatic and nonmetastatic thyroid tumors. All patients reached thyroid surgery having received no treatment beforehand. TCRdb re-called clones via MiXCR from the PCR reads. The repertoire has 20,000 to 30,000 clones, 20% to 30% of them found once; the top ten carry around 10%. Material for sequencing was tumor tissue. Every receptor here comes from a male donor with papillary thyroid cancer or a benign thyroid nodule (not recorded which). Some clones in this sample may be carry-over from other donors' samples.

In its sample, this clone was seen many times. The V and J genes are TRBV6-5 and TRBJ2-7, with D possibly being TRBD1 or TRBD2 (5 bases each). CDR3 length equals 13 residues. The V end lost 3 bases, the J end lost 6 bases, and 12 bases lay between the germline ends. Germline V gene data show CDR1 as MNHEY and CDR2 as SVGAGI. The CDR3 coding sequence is TGTGCCAGCAGTTATCAGGGCGCGGGCGAGCAGTACTTC. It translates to CASSYQGAGEQYF.

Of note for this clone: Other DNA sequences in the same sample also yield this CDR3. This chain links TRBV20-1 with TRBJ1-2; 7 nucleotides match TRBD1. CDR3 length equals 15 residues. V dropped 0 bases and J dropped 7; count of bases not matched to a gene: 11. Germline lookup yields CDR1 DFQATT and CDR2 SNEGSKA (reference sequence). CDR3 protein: CSARERGRAGGGYTF. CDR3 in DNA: TGCAGTGCTAGAGAGAGGGGGCGGGCTGGTGGTGGCTACACCTTC.

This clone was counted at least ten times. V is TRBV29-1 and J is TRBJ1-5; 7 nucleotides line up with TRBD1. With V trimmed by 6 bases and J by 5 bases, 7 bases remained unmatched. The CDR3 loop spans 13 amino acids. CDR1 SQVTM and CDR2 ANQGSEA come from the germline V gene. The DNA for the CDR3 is TGCAGCGTCCTGACAGGGAAAGATCAGCCCCAGCATTTT. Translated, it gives CSVLTGKDQPQHF.

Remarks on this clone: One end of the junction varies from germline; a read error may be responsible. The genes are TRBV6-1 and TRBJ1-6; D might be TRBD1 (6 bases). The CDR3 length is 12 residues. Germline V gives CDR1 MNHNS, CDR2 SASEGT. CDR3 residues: CASSHRASPLQF. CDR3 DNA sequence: TGCGCCAGCAGTCACAGGGCTTCACCCCTCCAATTT.

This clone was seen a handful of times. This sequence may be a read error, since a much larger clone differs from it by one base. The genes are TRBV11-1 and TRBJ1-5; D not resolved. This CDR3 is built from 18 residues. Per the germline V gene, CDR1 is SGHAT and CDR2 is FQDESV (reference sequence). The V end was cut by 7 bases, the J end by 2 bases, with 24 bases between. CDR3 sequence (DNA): TGTGCCAGCATCCTCCGGGTCCCAGGAAGGGTAGGCAATCAGCCCCAGCATTTT. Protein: CASILRVPGRVGNQPQHF.

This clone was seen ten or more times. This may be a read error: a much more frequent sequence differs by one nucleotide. CDR3 bases: TGTGCCAGCAGCAGGGCAGTCTCCTATAATTCACCCCTCCACTTT. Amino acid sequence: CASSRAVSYNSPLHF. The V call is TRBV9, the J call TRBJ1-6; D uncertain. The germline V gene encodes CDR1 SGDLS and CDR2 YYNGEE. The CDR3 has 15 residues. Trimming took off 4 bases at V and 0 bases at J, with 8 bases between the two ends. Full variable domain (remainder filled in from reference TRBV9 and TRBJ1-6): DSGVTQTPKHLITATGQRVTLRCSPRSGDLSVYWYQQSLDQGLQFLIQYYNGEERAKGNILERFSAQQFPDLHSELNLSSLELGDSALYFCASSRAVSYNSPLHFGNGTRLTVT.

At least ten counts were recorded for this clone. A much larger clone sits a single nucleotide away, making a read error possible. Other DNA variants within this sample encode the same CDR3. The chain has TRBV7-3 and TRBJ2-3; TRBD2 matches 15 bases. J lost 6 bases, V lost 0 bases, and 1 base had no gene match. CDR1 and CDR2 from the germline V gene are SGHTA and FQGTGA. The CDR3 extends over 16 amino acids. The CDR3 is CASSLTGLAGGDTQYF. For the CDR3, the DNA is TGTGCCAGCAGCTTAACGGGACTAGCGGGAGGTGATACGCAGTATTTT.

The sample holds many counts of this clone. The chain's CDR3 is CASIATTAPGNTIYF. The DNA for the CDR3 is TGTGCCAGCATCGCGACTACTGCACCTGGAAACACCATATATTTT. The rearrangement joins TRBV2 to TRBJ1-3; D uncertain. Germline CDR1 reads SNHLY; CDR2 reads FYNNEI. The CDR3 totals 15 residues. V was trimmed by 7 bases and J by 2 bases, leaving 15 bases between them.

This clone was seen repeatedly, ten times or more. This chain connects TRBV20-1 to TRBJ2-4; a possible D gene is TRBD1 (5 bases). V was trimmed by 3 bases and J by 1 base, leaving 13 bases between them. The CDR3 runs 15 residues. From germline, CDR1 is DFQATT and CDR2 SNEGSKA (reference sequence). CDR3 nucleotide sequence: TGCAGTGCTAGTCCTCGGGCAGGGGCCAAAAACATTCAGTACTTC. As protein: CSASPRAGAKNIQYF.